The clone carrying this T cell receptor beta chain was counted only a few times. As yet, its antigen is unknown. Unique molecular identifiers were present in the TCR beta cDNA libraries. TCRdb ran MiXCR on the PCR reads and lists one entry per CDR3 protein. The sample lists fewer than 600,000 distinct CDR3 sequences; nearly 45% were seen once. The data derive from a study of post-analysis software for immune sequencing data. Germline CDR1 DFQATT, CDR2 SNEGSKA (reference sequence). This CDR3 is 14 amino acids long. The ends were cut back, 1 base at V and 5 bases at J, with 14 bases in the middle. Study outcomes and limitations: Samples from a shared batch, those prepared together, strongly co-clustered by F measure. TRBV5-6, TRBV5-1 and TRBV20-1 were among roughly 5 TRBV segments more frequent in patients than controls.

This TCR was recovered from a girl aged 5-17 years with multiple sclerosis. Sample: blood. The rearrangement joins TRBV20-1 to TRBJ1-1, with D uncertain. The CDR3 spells CSARAWGRKTEAFF. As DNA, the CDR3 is TGCAGTGCTAGAGCTTGGGGAAGAAAGACTGAAGCTTTCTTT.